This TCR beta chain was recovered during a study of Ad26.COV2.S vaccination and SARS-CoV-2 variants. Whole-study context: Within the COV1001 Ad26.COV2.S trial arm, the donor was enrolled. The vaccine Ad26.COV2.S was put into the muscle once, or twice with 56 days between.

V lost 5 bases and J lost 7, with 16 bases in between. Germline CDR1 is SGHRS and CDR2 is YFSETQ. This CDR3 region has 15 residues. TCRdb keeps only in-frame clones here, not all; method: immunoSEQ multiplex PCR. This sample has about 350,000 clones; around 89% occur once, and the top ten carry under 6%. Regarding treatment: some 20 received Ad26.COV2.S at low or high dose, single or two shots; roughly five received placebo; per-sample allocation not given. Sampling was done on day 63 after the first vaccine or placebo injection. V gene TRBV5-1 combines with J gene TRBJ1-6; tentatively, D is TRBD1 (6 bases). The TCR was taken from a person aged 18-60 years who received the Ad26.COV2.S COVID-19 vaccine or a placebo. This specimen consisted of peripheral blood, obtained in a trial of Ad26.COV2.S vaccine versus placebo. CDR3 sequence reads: CASSRSSGANSPLHF. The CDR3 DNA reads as TGCGCCAGCAGTAGGTCCTCGGGGGCCAATTCACCCCTCCACTTT.